The TCR beta chain described here comes from a study of blood T cell repertoires in COVID-19. Study-level background: Specimens from acute and convalescent COVID-19 originated in the United States, Italy and Spain. The analysed material was cDNA or gDNA that came from T cells, B-cell-depleted T cells, or PBMCs.

V lost 5 bases to trimming and J lost 4 bases; unmatched junction nucleotides: 8. Per germline, CDR1 LGHDT and CDR2 YNNKEL (reference sequence). CDR3 size: 16 residues. Under the authors' procedure: Using reference gene primer amplification, nucleated cell counts were estimated. TCRdb's table, derived via immunoSEQ multiplex PCR, lists solely in-frame clones and lacks some. V and J calls and clone size are as listed in that table; D and trimming were resolved from the DNA. There are over 150,000 clones in the sample; about 91% occur only once, and under 5% lies in the top ten. Sequencing was performed on peripheral blood. V gene TRBV3-1 (or the pseudogene TRBV3-2) combines with J gene TRBJ2-2; 9 nucleotides line up with TRBD2. This sequence was found in a woman aged 55-70 years who had recovered from COVID-19. The CDR3 DNA follows: TGTGCCAGCAGCTTTTCCTTAGCGGGGGTCACCGGGGAGCTGTTTTTT. It translates to CASSFSLAGVTGELFF.